Presented here are 3 T cell receptor beta chains from one specimen sequenced in a study of T cell responses to AZD1222 COVID-19 vaccine. Assay: immunoSEQ multiplex PCR; the TCRdb copy retains only in-frame clones and omits some. The sample has about 84,000 clones; 70% to 90% are singletons. The specimen was peripheral blood, collected on day 0 of AZD1222 vaccination. The receptors here all came from an adult in good health.

The V and J genes are TRBV9 and TRBJ1-1; TRBD1 might be the D (5 bases). The CDR3 sequence is 13 residues long. CDR1 and CDR2 (germline): SGDLS, YYNGEE. V was clipped by 3 bases and J by 2 bases, with 8 bases between them. As DNA, the CDR3 is TGTGCCAGCAGCGCGGGGGATAACACTGAAGCTTTCTTT. It translates to CASSAGDNTEAFF.

The table lists this clone with a count of one. The chain employs TRBV4-1 and TRBJ1-3; 7 positions agree with TRBD1. With V trimmed by 4 bases and J by 1 base, 7 bases remained unmatched. The CDR3 is made up of 16 amino acids. Germline lookup yields CDR1 MGHRA and CDR2 YSYEKL. Written as DNA, the CDR3 is TGCGCCAGCAGCCCCACGACAGGGAGGTCTGGAAACACCATATATTTT. Residues: CASSPTTGRSGNTIYF.

This sequence joins TRBV14 and TRBJ2-2; D is tentatively TRBD1 or TRBD2 (5 bases each). There are 14 residues in the CDR3. V lost 1 base to trimming and J lost 3 bases, with 6 bases between them. CDR1 is SGHDN, CDR2 FVKESK, per germline. CDR3 in amino acids: CASSQGDHTGELFF. The DNA of the CDR3 is TGTGCCAGCAGCCAAGGGGACCACACCGGGGAGCTGTTTTTT.